These 24 T cell receptor beta chains were sequenced from one sample in a study of blood T cell repertoires in COVID-19. Clones were sequenced by immunoSEQ multiplex PCR, and TCRdb holds only the in-frame ones, with some missing. Of 130,000 or so clones listed, roughly 84% are singletons. The sequencing sample was made of peripheral blood. These receptors all come from a man aged 60-69 years with acute or convalescent COVID-19.

The chain employs TRBV10-2 and TRBJ2-2; 12 bases line up with TRBD2. The CDR3 spans 16 residues. Germline lookup yields CDR1 WSHSY and CDR2 SAAADI. V lost 8 bases to trimming and J lost 2 bases; unmatched junction nucleotides: 6. CDR3 sequence (DNA): TGCGCCAGCGAACGGACTAGCGGGGAAAACACCGGGGAGCTGTTTTTT. Protein product: CASERTSGENTGELFF.

The chain links TRBV10-3 to TRBJ2-7, with D unresolved. The germline V gene encodes CDR1 ENHRY and CDR2 SYGVKD. The CDR3 is 15 amino acids. Trimming removed 0 bases at V and 0 bases at J, with 9 bases between. The CDR3 DNA reads TGTGCCATCAGTGAGTCGGTTGGTAGCTCCTACGAGCAGTACTTC. As protein: CAISESVGSSYEQYF.

CDR3 sequence: CASSTGMGLPRSYEQYF. Here the CDR3 DNA reads TGTGCCAGCAGTACGGGGATGGGCCTTCCACGGTCCTACGAGCAGTACTTC. The gene calls are TRBV6-2 or TRBV6-3 and TRBJ2-7, with a weak D call TRBD2 (5 bases). Per germline, CDR1 MNHEY and CDR2 SVGEGT. Trimming left V 5 bases short and J 1 base short, with 21 bases between. The CDR3 sequence is 17 residues long.

A word on this clone: Other nucleotide sequences from this sample produce the same CDR3. The chain couples TRBV19 to TRBJ1-1; D not resolved. The CDR3 totals 13 residues. CDR1 is LNHDA, CDR2 SQIVND, per germline (reference sequence). The ends were cut back, 2 bases at V and 1 base at J, with 5 bases in the middle. CDR3 in DNA: TGTGCCAGTAGTATAACCGGGAACACTGAAGCTTTCTTT. Residues: CASSITGNTEAFF. Drawing the rest from reference TRBV19 and TRBJ1-1, the complete variable domain is DGGITQSPKYLFRKEGQNVTLSCEQNLNHDAMYWYRQDPGQGLRLIYYSQIVNDFQKGDIAEGYSVSREKKESFPLTVTSAQKNPTAFYLCASSITGNTEAFFGQGTRLTVV.

The genes are TRBV18 and TRBJ2-2, with 10 bases that match TRBD2. Trimming took 3 bases from V and 4 from J; bases not matched to a gene: 5. The CDR3 contains 16 residues. The germline V gene has CDR1 KGHSH and CDR2 LQKENI. The CDR3 DNA reads TGTGCCAGCTCACCGGAGCGGGGGGGCGTCACCGGGGAGCTGTTTTTT. Amino acids: CASSPERGGVTGELFF. The whole variable domain, filled in from reference TRBV18 and TRBJ2-2, reads NAGVMQNPRHLVRRRGQEARLRCSPMKGHSHVYWYRQLPEEGLKFMVYLQKENIIDESGMPKERFSAEFPKEGPSILRIQQVVRGDSAAYFCASSPERGGVTGELFFGEGSRLTVL.

The chain is built from TRBV9 and TRBJ2-1, with no clear D. Germline values: CDR1 SGDLS, CDR2 YYNGEE. The CDR3 contains 14 residues. Trimming removed 0 bases at V and 8 bases at J, with 12 bases between. CDR3 sequence reads: CASSVAVRNYEQFF. CDR3 DNA: TGTGCCAGCAGCGTAGCCGTCCGAAACTATGAGCAGTTCTTC.

CDR3 sequence: CASSEWGLAPLGNEQFF. CDR3 DNA sequence: TGTGCCAGCAGTGAATGGGGACTAGCCCCCCTAGGGAATGAGCAGTTCTTC. The gene calls are TRBV2 and TRBJ2-1, with TRBD2 identical over 9 bases. The CDR3 loop spans 17 amino acids. V shed 2 bases, J shed 7 bases, and the junction held 12 bases outside the gene matches. Germline-derived CDR1 and CDR2 are SNHLY and FYNNEI. The full variable domain, with the rest looked up from reference TRBV2 and TRBJ2-1, is EPEVTQTPSHQVTQMGQEVILRCVPISNHLYFYWYRQILGQKVEFLVSFYNNEISEKSEIFDDQFSVERPDGSNFTLKIRSTKLEDSAMYFCASSEWGLAPLGNEQFFGPGTRLTVL.

The chain employs TRBV5-6 and TRBJ2-3, with D possibly being TRBD2 (5 bases). Looked up from germline, CDR1 is SGHDT and CDR2 is YYEEEE. This CDR3 comprises 14 residues. The ends were cut back, 4 bases at V and 3 bases at J, with 12 bases in the middle. CDR3 residues: CASSLPRGTDTQYF. The CDR3 DNA sequence: TGTGCCAGCAGCCTCCCCCGGGGAACAGATACGCAGTATTTT.

The rearrangement joins TRBV30 to TRBJ2-7; 9 bases align to TRBD1. The length of the CDR3 is 15 residues. V was clipped by 2 bases and J by 0 bases; unmatched bases: 5. CDR1 and CDR2 (germline): GTSNPN, SVGIG (reference sequence). This CDR3 is CAWSTGQGNSYEQYF. CDR3 bases: TGTGCCTGGAGTACGGGACAGGGCAACTCCTACGAGCAGTACTTC.

This chain joins TRBV5-1 and TRBJ1-1, with D possibly TRBD1 on 5 matching bases. Looked up from germline, CDR1 is SGHRS and CDR2 is YFSETQ. The CDR3 extends over 14 amino acids. Trimming shortened V by 5 bases and J by 0 bases, and 11 bases separated the two germline ends. The CDR3 nucleotides read TGCGCCAGCAGAAGCGGGGCTATGAACACTGAAGCTTTCTTT. This encodes CASRSGAMNTEAFF.

The chain joins TRBV29-1 to TRBJ1-1; 9 bases are shared with TRBD1. From germline, CDR1 is SQVTM and CDR2 ANQGSEA. Losses at the gene ends were 7 bases for V and 4 bases for J; bases not matched to a gene: 13. The length of the CDR3 is 15 residues. CDR3 protein: CSGDLRGQGGTEAFF. In DNA, the CDR3 is TGCAGCGGCGACCTCAGGGGACAGGGAGGCACTGAAGCTTTCTTT.

This chain links TRBV29-1 with TRBJ1-5, with 9 positions matching TRBD1. Trimming took 6 bases from V and 0 from J; bases not matched to a gene: 12. The length of the CDR3 is 17 residues. Germline CDR1 and CDR2: SQVTM and ANQGSEA. The CDR3 sequence is CSVSGTGPGYSNQPQHF. The DNA of the CDR3 is TGCAGCGTATCCGGGACAGGGCCCGGTTATAGCAATCAGCCCCAGCATTTT.

The table lists this clone with a count of one. V is TRBV15 and J is TRBJ1-4; no clear D. V lost 3 bases and J lost 5, with 13 bases in between. The CDR3 has 15 residues. Germline V gene data show CDR1 as LNHNV and CDR2 as YYDKDF (reference sequence). The CDR3 reads CATSSPEDTNEKLFF. CDR3 sequence (DNA): TGTGCCACCAGCAGTCCCGAGGATACGAATGAAAAACTGTTTTTT.

This chain joins TRBV2 and TRBJ2-7; no clear D gene. Trimming cost V 5 bases and J 1 base, with 6 bases left between them. The germline gives CDR1 SNHLY, CDR2 FYNNEI. The CDR3 has 12 amino acids. The DNA of the CDR3 is TGTGCCAGCAGTCCAATTTCCTACGAGCAGTACTTC. It specifies CASSPISYEQYF.

This clone was seen just once. The chain employs TRBV6-5 and TRBJ1-4; 12 bases match TRBD1. The CDR3 is 15 residues long. J lost 8 bases, V lost 5 bases, and 6 bases had no gene match. Germline lookup yields CDR1 MNHEY and CDR2 SVGAGI. Here the CDR3 DNA reads TGTGCCAGCAGTCAGGGACAGGGGGCCCCCGAAAAACTGTTTTTT. Encoded protein: CASSQGQGAPEKLFF.

This clone was found once. The rearrangement links TRBV11-2 to TRBJ1-2; the D is unclear. The length of the CDR3 is 12 residues. CDR1 is SGHAT, CDR2 FQNNGV, per germline. V was shortened by 8 bases and J by 4 bases, with 11 bases between the two germline ends. The CDR3 sequence: CASGPIVYGYTF. CDR3 DNA: TGTGCCAGCGGCCCCATTGTCTATGGCTACACCTTC.

This clone was picked up one time. This sequence joins TRBV2 and TRBJ2-7; possibly TRBD2 for D (7 bases). Deletions cut 5 bases from V and 6 bases from J, with 17 bases between. CDR1 is SNHLY and CDR2 is FYNNEI in the germline V gene. The CDR3 sequence is 14 residues long. For the CDR3, the DNA is TGTGCCAGCAGTTGGGACAATACTAGCGCCGAGCAGTACTTC. It codes for CASSWDNTSAEQYF.

The J gene is TRBJ2-1, the V gene TRBV28, with D tentatively TRBD1 (5 bases). The CDR3 is 13 residues long. From germline, CDR1 is MDHEN and CDR2 SYDVKM. The V end was cut by 4 bases, the J end by 6 bases, with 10 bases between. The CDR3 region is CASSSSGFNEQFF. DNA of the CDR3: TGTGCCAGCAGTTCTTCAGGGTTCAATGAGCAGTTCTTC.

This clone was found a few times. V is TRBV27 and J is TRBJ2-7, with TRBD2 as a possible D gene (7 bases). Germline V gene data show CDR1 as MNHEY and CDR2 as SMNVEV (reference sequence). Trimming cost V 8 bases and J 4 bases, with 21 bases left between them. CDR3 length equals 15 residues. The CDR3 nucleotides read TGTGCCAGCGTGGGGCAAGGGGGGGGATTATACGAGCAGTACTTC. Encoded protein: CASVGQGGGLYEQYF.

CDR3 sequence: CASSEASGGPKTQYF. CDR3 bases: TGTGCCAGCAGCGAGGCCAGCGGGGGGCCCAAGACCCAGTACTTC. The gene calls are TRBV28 and TRBJ2-5; 9 nucleotides match TRBD2. CDR1 and CDR2 from the germline V gene are MDHEN and SYDVKM. J gave up 6 bases and V 6 bases, and 11 bases lay outside the gene matches. This CDR3 has 15 amino acids.

The chain recombines TRBV27 with TRBJ2-5, with 16 bases fitting TRBD2. In germline, CDR1 is MNHEY, CDR2 SMNVEV (reference sequence). V was clipped by 5 bases and J by 4 bases; unmatched bases: 7. The CDR3 has 17 amino acids. CDR3 sequence: CASSPGTSGGAGETQYF. Here the CDR3 DNA reads TGTGCCAGCAGTCCCGGGACTAGCGGGGGGGCCGGAGAGACCCAGTACTTC.

This clone was found a few times. The rearrangement uses TRBV6-5 and TRBJ1-2; TRBD1 matches 11 bases. The CDR3 extends over 15 amino acids. Trimming took 7 bases from V and 4 from J; bases not matched to a gene: 8. CDR1 is MNHEY, CDR2 SVGAGI, per germline. Here the CDR3 DNA reads TGTGCCAGCAAACTGGACAGGGGGCGAACCTATGGCTACACCTTC. Its translation: CASKLDRGRTYGYTF.

The sample holds one count of this clone. J is TRBJ2-2 and V is TRBV30; 7 bases fit TRBD2. J gave up 4 bases and V 3 bases, and 8 bases lay outside the gene matches. Germline V gene lookup returns CDR1 GTSNPN and CDR2 SVGIG (reference sequence). The CDR3 consists of 15 residues. In nucleotides, the CDR3 is TGTGCCTGGAGCCTAGCGGCCGGGGGCACCGGGGAGCTGTTTTTT. This encodes CAWSLAAGGTGELFF.

The chain combines TRBV4-1 with TRBJ2-1, with 7 bases aligning to TRBD2. This CDR3 has 16 amino acids. V was pared by 4 bases and J by 1 base, with 7 bases of the junction left unmatched. Germline CDR1 is MGHRA and CDR2 is YSYEKL. The CDR3: CASSPQRGTSYNEQFF. CDR3 nucleotides: TGCGCCAGCAGCCCGCAGCGGGGTACGTCCTACAATGAGCAGTTCTTC.